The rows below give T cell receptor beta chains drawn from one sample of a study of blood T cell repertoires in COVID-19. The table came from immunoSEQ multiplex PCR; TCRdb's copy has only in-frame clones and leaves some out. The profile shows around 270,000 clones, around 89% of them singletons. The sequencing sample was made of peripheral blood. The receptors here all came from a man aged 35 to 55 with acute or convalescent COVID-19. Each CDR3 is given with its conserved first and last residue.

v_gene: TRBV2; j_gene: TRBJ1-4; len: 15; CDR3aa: CASRRQGLGGEKLFF
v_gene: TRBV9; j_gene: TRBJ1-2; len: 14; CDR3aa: CASTPSLNPTGYTF
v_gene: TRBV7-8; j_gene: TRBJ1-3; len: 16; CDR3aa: CASSWTGAGTGNTIYF
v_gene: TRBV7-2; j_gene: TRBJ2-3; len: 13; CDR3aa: CASSFSRMDTQYF
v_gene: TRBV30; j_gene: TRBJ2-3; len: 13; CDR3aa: CAWSAGWADTQYF
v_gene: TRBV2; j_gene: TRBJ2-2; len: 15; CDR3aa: CASTMGQGWTGELFF
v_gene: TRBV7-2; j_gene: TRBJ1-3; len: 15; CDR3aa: CASSLDGAQGNTIYF
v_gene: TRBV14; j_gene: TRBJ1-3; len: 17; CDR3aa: CASSQDEGPFSGNTIYF
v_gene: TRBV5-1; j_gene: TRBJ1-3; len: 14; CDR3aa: CASSPQGSGNTIYF
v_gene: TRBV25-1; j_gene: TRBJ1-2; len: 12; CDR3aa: CASSSRGGGYTF
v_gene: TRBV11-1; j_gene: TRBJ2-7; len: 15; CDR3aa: CASSFGTGEAYEQYF
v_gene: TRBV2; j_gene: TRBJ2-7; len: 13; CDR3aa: CASSSVGGHEQYF
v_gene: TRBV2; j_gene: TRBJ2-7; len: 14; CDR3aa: CASSSLPYSSEQYF
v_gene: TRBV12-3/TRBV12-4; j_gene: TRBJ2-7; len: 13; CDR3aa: CASSSDRGYEQYF
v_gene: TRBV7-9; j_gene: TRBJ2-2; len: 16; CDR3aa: CASRPRMQGASGELFF
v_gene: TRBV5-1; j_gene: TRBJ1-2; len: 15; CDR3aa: CASSPLGQGNYGYTF
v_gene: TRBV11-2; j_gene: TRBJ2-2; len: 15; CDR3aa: CASSFRGANTGELFF
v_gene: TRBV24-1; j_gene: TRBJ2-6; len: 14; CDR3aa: CATSSGQVDNVLTF
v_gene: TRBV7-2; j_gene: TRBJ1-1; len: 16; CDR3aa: CASSLLGGAVNTEAFF
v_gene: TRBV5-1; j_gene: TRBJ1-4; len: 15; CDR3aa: CASRNQGASNEKLFF
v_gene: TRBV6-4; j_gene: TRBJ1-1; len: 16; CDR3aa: CARLLDRAYSNTEAFF
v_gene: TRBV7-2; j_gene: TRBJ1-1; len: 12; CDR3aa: CASSWGRTEAFF
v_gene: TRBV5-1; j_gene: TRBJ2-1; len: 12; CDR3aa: CASSSFGGEQFF
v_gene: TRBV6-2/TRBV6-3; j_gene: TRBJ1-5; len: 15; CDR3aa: CASSRTGASNQPQHF
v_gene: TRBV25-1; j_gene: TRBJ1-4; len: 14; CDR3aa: CASTSTGGGEKLFF
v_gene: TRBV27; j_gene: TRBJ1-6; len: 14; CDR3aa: CASRDWTGLSPLHF
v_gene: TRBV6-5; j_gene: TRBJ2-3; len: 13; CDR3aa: CASSYFNTDTQYF
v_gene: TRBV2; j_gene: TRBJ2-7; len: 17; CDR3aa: CASSESYGGGTAYEQYF
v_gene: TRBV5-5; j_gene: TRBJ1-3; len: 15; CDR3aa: CASSLAGGSGNTIYF
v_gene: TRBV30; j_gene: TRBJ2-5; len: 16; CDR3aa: CAWSGGPGGARETQYF
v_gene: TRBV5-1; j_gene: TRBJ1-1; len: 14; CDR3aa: CASSFNEGATEAFF
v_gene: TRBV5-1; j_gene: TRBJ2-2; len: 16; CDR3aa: CASSFRTGTNTGELFF
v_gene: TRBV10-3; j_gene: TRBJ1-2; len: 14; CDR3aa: CAISRSAEVDGYTF
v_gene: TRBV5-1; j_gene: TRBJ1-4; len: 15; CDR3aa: CASSLQGLPNEKLFF
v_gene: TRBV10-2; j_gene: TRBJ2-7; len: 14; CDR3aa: CASSNVRGRDEQYF
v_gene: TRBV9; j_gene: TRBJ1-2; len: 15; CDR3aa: CASSVFMDTIYGYTF
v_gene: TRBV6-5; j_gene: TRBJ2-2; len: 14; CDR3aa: CASSYSRSTGELFF
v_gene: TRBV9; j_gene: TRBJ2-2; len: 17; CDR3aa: CASSIIPGTSNTGELFF